This TCR beta chain was recorded in a study of T cell repertoires in cytomegalovirus infection. Study information: Public TCR beta signatures indicated both CMV infection and matching HLA type. Study-wide results and caveats: Within the response measured ex vivo, HLA-C-restricted CMV-specific TCR beta clonotypes were dominant. CMV carriers with the relevant HLA were identified by cumulative public TCR beta family frequency.

Each CDR3 protein gets one entry after TCRdb re-called the reads with MiXCR. The sample shows 250,000 to 350,000 distinct CDR3 sequences, 25% of them seen only once. This clonotype was observed once. Its specificity is unknown. The sequence was collected from a human donor in good health (CMV status not recorded). Some clones in this sample may be carry-over from other donors' samples. The source material was PBMCs.

The CDR3 region has the DNA TGTGCCAGCAGCCAAGATACCCACAGGGGGTCTGAAGCTTTCTTT. Translation gives CASSQDTHRGSEAFF. The chain recombines TRBV3-1 with TRBJ1-1; 8 bases line up with TRBD1. The CDR3 has 15 residues. J lost 6 bases, V lost 0 bases, and 6 bases had no gene match. Germline-derived CDR1 and CDR2 are LGHDT and YNNKEL (reference sequence).